Below are 5 T cell receptor beta chains sequenced from a single sample in a study of blood T cell repertoires in COVID-19. Sequencing used immunoSEQ multiplex PCR; TCRdb keeps in-frame clones, though not all of them. The data contain tens of thousands of clones, 75% to 85% of them singletons. The sequenced material came from peripheral blood. These receptors came from an elderly woman with acute or convalescent COVID-19.

V and J are TRBV19 and TRBJ2-1; 8 bases are a match to TRBD1. CDR1 and CDR2 (germline): LNHDA, SQIVND (reference sequence). Trimming at V came to 2 bases and at J to 4 bases, leaving 4 bases not matched to a gene. The CDR3 loop spans 15 amino acids. CDR3 DNA sequence: TGTGCCAGTAGTATAACCCAGGGGGCTTACAATGAGCAGTTCTTC. Amino acid sequence: CASSITQGAYNEQFF.

V is TRBV7-8 and J is TRBJ2-7; TRBD1 aligns across 9 bases. V was pared by 1 base and J by 4 bases, with 2 bases of the junction left unmatched. The CDR3 is 14 residues long. Germline CDR1 reads SGHVS; CDR2 reads FQNEAQ. Written as DNA, the CDR3 is TGTGCCAGCAGCTTAGGGACAGGGGTGTACGAGCAGTACTTC. Its translation is CASSLGTGVYEQYF.

The chain combines TRBV7-6 with TRBJ2-1, with 8 positions matching TRBD1. From germline, CDR1 is SGHVS and CDR2 FNYEAQ. This CDR3 has 18 amino acids. Trimming removed 5 bases from V and 0 bases from J; junction bases left unmatched: 12. The CDR3 sequence: CASSTAGGGQSSYNEQFF. The CDR3 DNA reads as TGTGCCAGCAGCACAGCAGGGGGCGGCCAGAGCTCCTACAATGAGCAGTTCTTC.

This clone showed up just a few times. The chain uses TRBV6-5 and TRBJ1-1, with 7 nucleotides matching TRBD1. V lost 5 bases, J lost 10 bases, and 10 bases stayed unmatched. CDR3 length equals 13 residues. Germline V lookup: CDR1 MNHEY, CDR2 SVGAGI. CDR3 sequence (DNA): TGTGCCAGCAGTCAAAGACAGGGTCGGGGAGCTTTCTTT. Protein sequence: CASSQRQGRGAFF.

The chain has TRBV6-6 and TRBJ2-7; the D is unclear. V was pared by 0 bases and J by 2 bases, with 8 bases between. The CDR3 runs to 14 residues. From germline, CDR1 is MNHNY and CDR2 SVGAGI (reference sequence). CDR3 coding DNA: TGTGCCAGCAGTTACTCAGCAGGTCCCTACGAGCAGTACTTC. Its protein product is CASSYSAGPYEQYF.